This T cell receptor (beta chain) was sequenced during a study of OX40 agonist ivuxolimab in advanced cancers. Study context: The patients got ivuxolimab, which is an agonistic anti-OX40 (CD134) antibody. Points from the study as a whole: Among the nonresponders, some also had low normalized T-cell clonal expansion. Among the lowest levels of clonal expansion were found in partial responders at 0.1-3.0 mg/kg.

To note about this clone: Its target is not known.

The protocol was immunoSEQ multiplex PCR, while the TCRdb copy is restricted to in-frame clones and leaves out a portion. The sample has around 46,000 clones, around 90% seen once. The sample was CD4+ or CD8+ T cells sorted from blood, taken in a trial of the OX40 agonist ivuxolimab. The TCR was taken from an adult with an advanced solid tumor such as melanoma, head and neck, liver or kidney cancer.

The DNA of the CDR3 is TGTGCCAGCAGCGTAGTTTCTACGGGGCTAGCGGGAGGTGAGGATACGCAGTATTTT. Protein product: CASSVVSTGLAGGEDTQYF. This chain links TRBV9 with TRBJ2-3; 11 nucleotides line up with TRBD2. The V and J ends lost 0 bases and 6 bases, in that order; junction bases with no gene match: 15. The CDR3 totals 19 residues. Germline lookup yields CDR1 SGDLS and CDR2 YYNGEE.